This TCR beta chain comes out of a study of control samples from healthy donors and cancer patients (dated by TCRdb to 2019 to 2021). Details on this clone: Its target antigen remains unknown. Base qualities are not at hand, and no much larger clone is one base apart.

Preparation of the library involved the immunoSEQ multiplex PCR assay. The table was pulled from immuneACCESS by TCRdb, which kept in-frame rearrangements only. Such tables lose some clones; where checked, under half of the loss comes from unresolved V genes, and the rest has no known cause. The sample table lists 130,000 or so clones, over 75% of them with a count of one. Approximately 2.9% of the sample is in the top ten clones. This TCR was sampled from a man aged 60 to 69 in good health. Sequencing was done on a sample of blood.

The CDR3 reads CASSGNSGNTIYF. The nucleotide sequence is TGTGCCAGCAGTGGCAACTCTGGAAACACCATATATTTT. The sequence links TRBV11-2 to TRBJ1-3, with no confident D gene call. CDR1 SGHAT and CDR2 FQNNGV were looked up in the germline V gene. Trimming costs V 6 bases and J 0 bases, and their ends lie 6 bases apart. The CDR3 spans 13 residues, from the cysteine through the phenylalanine. The sequence is cut down to CDR3 DNA, 39 bases in frame from base 1.